What follows is one TCR beta chain and its context. The sample is drawn from a study of blood T cell repertoires in COVID-19. For the study at large: Italy, Spain and the United States were the sources of the convalescent and acute COVID-19 samples. T cells, B-cell-depleted T cells, or PBMCs provided the cDNA or gDNA that served as material.

In the original analysis: Researchers report that nucleated cell counts were estimated from reference gene primer amplification. Produced via immunoSEQ multiplex PCR; TCRdb's table is partial and in-frame only. The DNA gave D and trimming, while V, J and clone size come from that table. The data hold about 40,000 clones, with roughly nine tenths observed a single time. The V and J ends lost 4 bases and 5 bases, in that order; junction bases with no gene match: 8. The CDR3 runs to 15 residues. CDR1 is MNHEY, CDR2 SMNVEV, per germline (reference sequence). This TCR came from a man between 50 and 59 years old with active COVID-19. V gene TRBV27 combines with J gene TRBJ2-7, with 10 bases matching TRBD2. Sequencing used peripheral blood. This chain's CDR3 is CASSSLAGDGHEQYF. Here the CDR3 DNA reads TGTGCCAGCAGTTCTCTAGCGGGAGACGGCCACGAGCAGTACTTC.